The 5 T cell receptor beta chains listed next were all sequenced from one sample in a study of Graves' ophthalmopathy and Graves' hyperthyroidism. RNA transcripts were the template, and TCR beta CDR3 regions were amplified from them. HTBI-primed first-round RT-PCR preceded second-round multiplex PCR. TCRdb reanalysed the multiplex PCR reads using MiXCR and keeps one entry per CDR3 protein. Among 200,000 to 250,000 distinct CDR3 sequences listed, approximately 42% were seen once. Sequenced: peripheral blood. These receptors were obtained from an adult man with Graves' ophthalmopathy.

About this clonotype: The missing conserved phenylalanine or tryptophan at the end of this CDR3 makes a read error likely. The chain employs TRBV12-3 or TRBV12-4 and TRBJ1-2; TRBD1 matches at 9 bases. V gave up 5 bases and J gave up 3 bases; unmatched junction bases: 4. The CDR3 is 14 amino acids. The DNA for the CDR3 is TGTGCCAGCAGTAGGACAGGGGAAGACTATGGCTACACCCTC. This translates into CASSRTGEDYGYTL.

This clonotype was recorded a few times. J is TRBJ2-7 and V is TRBV12-3 or TRBV12-4, with 7 positions matching TRBD1. With V trimmed by 5 bases and J by 0 bases, 7 bases remained unmatched. The CDR3 extends over 15 amino acids. The CDR3 DNA is TGTGCCAGCAGTCCCACAGGGGTAAGCTCCTACGAGCAGTACTTC. Translation gives CASSPTGVSSYEQYF.

The gene calls are TRBV7-9 and TRBJ1-2; D ambiguous. V was cut by 2 bases and J by 2 bases, with 6 bases left in between. Germline V lookup: CDR1 SEHNR, CDR2 FQNEAQ (reference sequence). CDR3 length: 13 amino acids. The CDR3 bases are TGTGCCAGCAGCTTATACACAAACTATGGCTACACCTTC. Amino acids: CASSLYTNYGYTF.

CDR3 nucleotides: TGTGCCAGCAGTTTGACCAGGACCGCCTACGAGCAGTACTTC. This translates into CASSLTRTAYEQYF. The chain recombines TRBV12-3 or TRBV12-4 with TRBJ2-7; D not certain. Trimming left V 3 bases short and J 2 bases short, with 11 bases between. The length of the CDR3 is 14 residues.

The gene calls are TRBV20-1 and TRBJ2-7, with 10 bases identical to TRBD1. CDR1 is DFQATT, CDR2 SNEGSKA, per germline (reference sequence). The V segment lost 2 bases and the J segment 4 bases; nucleotides outside the gene matches: 5. The CDR3 length is 14 residues. For the CDR3, the DNA is TGCAGTGCTAGATTGGGACAGGGGCTGTACGAGCAGTACTTC. Protein product: CSARLGQGLYEQYF.